These 19 T cell receptor beta chains were all obtained from the same sample, sequenced in a study of T cell repertoires in cytomegalovirus infection. TCRdb fed the reads into MiXCR, producing one record per CDR3 protein. The profile covers roughly 500,000 distinct CDR3 sequences, with under 45% appearing a single time and roughly two fifths taken by the ten largest. The antigens these receptors bind are not known. This sample comprised cultured PBMCs, obtained from culture after CMV antigen stimulation. Receptor source: a human donor in good health (CMV status not recorded). Some clones in this sample may be carry-over from other donors' samples.

The chain combines TRBV7-8 with TRBJ1-4; D gene unclear. This CDR3 has 15 amino acids. Trimming took off 5 bases at V and 5 bases at J, with 15 bases between the two ends. Germline-derived CDR1 and CDR2 are SGHVS and FQNEAQ. DNA of the CDR3: TGTGCCAGCAGCCAAACCCGGGCCCCAAATGAAAAACTGTTTTTT. The encoded protein is CASSQTRAPNEKLFF.

This chain connects TRBV6-2 or TRBV6-3 to TRBJ2-1; 13 bases match TRBD2. V gave up 6 bases and J gave up 8 bases; unmatched junction bases: 10. The CDR3 is 16 amino acids. Per germline, CDR1 MNHEY and CDR2 SVGEGT. The CDR3 loop is CASSHTSGRAWDEQFF. The CDR3 DNA follows: TGTGCCAGCAGCCACACTAGCGGGAGGGCCTGGGATGAGCAGTTCTTC.

The V call is TRBV6-8, the J call TRBJ2-7; D is possibly TRBD1 (6 bases). Germline lookup yields CDR1 MNHGY and CDR2 SAAAGT. CDR3 length equals 15 residues. The CDR3 loop is CAAWPVGAVQYEQYF. Written as DNA, the CDR3 is TGTGCGGCATGGCCCGTGGGGGCAGTTCAGTACGAGCAGTACTTC.

This chain links TRBV6-1 with TRBJ1-2; D call uncertain. CDR1 MNHNS and CDR2 SASEGT come from the germline V gene. This CDR3 is built from 15 residues. Trimming stripped 0 bases from V and 4 bases from J, with 12 bases between. In nucleotides, the CDR3 is TGTGCCAGCAGTGAAGCCCCAGCATCCTCCTATGGCTACACCTTC. Translating gives CASSEAPASSYGYTF.

This chain uses TRBV7-4 with TRBJ2-7; D is uncertain. Germline-derived CDR1 and CDR2 are SGHVT and SQSDAQ. The CDR3 extends over 12 amino acids. V lost 8 bases and J lost 5, with 13 bases in between. CDR3 bases: TGTGCCAGCTCCCCACAGTGCCACGAGCAGTACTTC. The encoded protein is CASSPQCHEQYF.

The rearrangement links TRBV7-2 to TRBJ2-7; the D gene could be TRBD1 or TRBD2 (5 bases each). Germline V lookup: CDR1 SGHTA, CDR2 FQGNSA. This CDR3 region has 13 residues. Trimming shortened V by 0 bases and J by 7 bases, and 10 bases separated the two germline ends. The CDR3 here is CASSLAGTGEQYF. CDR3 coding DNA: TGTGCCAGCAGCTTAGCCGGGACGGGGGAGCAGTACTTC.

This clonotype was found a few times. The rearrangement joins TRBV20-1 to TRBJ2-2; 14 bases map to TRBD2. Per the germline V gene, CDR1 is DFQATT and CDR2 is SNEGSKA (reference sequence). The CDR3 spans 17 residues. V gave up 6 bases and J gave up 4 bases; unmatched junction bases: 10. The CDR3 sequence is CSARLAGGQIGTGELFF. CDR3 nucleotides: TGCAGTGCGCGACTAGCGGGAGGGCAGATTGGCACCGGGGAGCTGTTTTTT.

This clonotype was detected a few times. V usage is TRBV4-2 and J usage is TRBJ1-2; 10 nucleotides align to TRBD1. This CDR3 contains 15 residues. V was clipped by 7 bases and J by 9 bases; unmatched bases: 14. Germline loops: CDR1 LGHNA, CDR2 YNFKEQ. The CDR3 sequence is CASNAGTGDLLRYTF. CDR3 sequence (DNA): TGTGCCAGCAACGCCGGGACAGGGGACCTCCTTCGCTACACCTTC.

This chain uses TRBV6-1 with TRBJ1-2, with 7 bases aligning to TRBD1. V lost 2 bases to trimming and J lost 3 bases; unmatched junction nucleotides: 6. This CDR3 has 15 amino acids. Germline CDR1 is MNHNS and CDR2 is SASEGT. This chain's CDR3 is CASSERRTGDYGYTF. The CDR3 region has the DNA TGTGCCAGCAGTGAAAGGAGGACAGGAGACTATGGCTACACCTTC.

This chain uses TRBV29-1 with TRBJ2-1, with 8 nucleotides matching TRBD2. CDR3 length equals 14 residues. In germline, CDR1 is SQVTM, CDR2 ANQGSEA. V shed 6 bases and J 8 bases; nucleotides not matched to a gene: 12. CDR3 loop: CSVAQRGIRDEQFF. The CDR3 coding sequence is TGCAGCGTCGCTCAGCGGGGGATTAGGGATGAGCAGTTCTTC.

This clonotype was seen only a few times. The rearrangement joins TRBV7-2 to TRBJ1-6; D possibly corresponds to TRBD1 (5 bases). V lost 5 bases to trimming and J lost 6 bases, with 8 bases between them. This CDR3 has 13 amino acids. Germline loops: CDR1 SGHTA, CDR2 FQGNSA. CDR3 nucleotides: TGTGCCAGCAGCCCCGACAGTAATTCACCCCTCCACTTT. Translated, it gives CASSPDSNSPLHF.

This clonotype was seen a handful of times. The V and J genes are TRBV19 and TRBJ1-5; D is undetermined. In germline, CDR1 is LNHDA, CDR2 SQIVND (reference sequence). CDR3 size: 13 residues. V lost 6 bases and J lost 1, with 7 bases in between. The CDR3 loop is CASRSVSNQPQHF. DNA for the CDR3: TGTGCCAGTAGGTCAGTAAGCAATCAGCCCCAGCATTTT.

The chain couples TRBV7-9 to TRBJ2-1; D gene uncertain. The germline gives CDR1 SEHNR, CDR2 FQNEAQ (reference sequence). The length of the CDR3 is 14 residues. Trimming left V 1 base short and J 6 bases short, with 10 bases between. In nucleotides, the CDR3 is TGTGCCAGCAGCTTAGAGGTTAACCTCAATGAGCAGTTCTTC. The encoded protein is CASSLEVNLNEQFF.

This clonotype was counted a few times. This chain links TRBV7-2 with TRBJ2-1; TRBD1 or TRBD2 may be the D gene (5 bases each). V shed 5 bases and J shed 2 bases, with 13 bases lying between them. The CDR3 totals 15 residues. Germline V gene data show CDR1 as SGHTA and CDR2 as FQGNSA. CDR3 coding DNA: TGTGCCAGCAGCATCGACAGAGGGGCCTACAATGAGCAGTTCTTC. As protein: CASSIDRGAYNEQFF.

The chain is built from TRBV6-5 and TRBJ2-1; tentatively, D is TRBD2 (7 bases). The CDR3 length is 15 residues. Germline V gives CDR1 MNHEY, CDR2 SVGAGI. V was clipped by 6 bases and J by 10 bases, with 22 bases between them. The DNA for the CDR3 is TGTGCCAGCAGACCGGGACTGAGGGGGGGCGGGGAGCAGTTCTTC. Protein: CASRPGLRGGGEQFF.

The V and J genes are TRBV5-6 and TRBJ2-2; 8 bases align to TRBD2. This CDR3 spans 15 amino acids. From germline, CDR1 is SGHDT and CDR2 YYEEEE. After removal of 2 bases from V and 8 bases from J, the junction contained 8 bases not matched to a gene. DNA of the CDR3: TGTGCCAGCAGCTTAGCACTAGCGGCCGGAGGGGAGCTGTTTTTT. Translated, it gives CASSLALAAGGELFF.

V gene TRBV7-4 combines with J gene TRBJ1-1, with no clear D. V was cut by 3 bases and J by 1 base, with 6 bases left in between. The V gene's germline CDR1 is SGHVT and CDR2 SQSDAQ. CDR3 length equals 13 residues. CDR3 sequence: CASSFLENTEAFF. In DNA form, the CDR3 reads TGTGCCAGCAGCTTCCTAGAGAACACTGAAGCTTTCTTT.

In its sample, this clonotype was seen a few times. J is TRBJ1-5 and V is TRBV12-3 or TRBV12-4; tentatively, D is TRBD1 (6 bases). CDR3 length equals 13 residues. V dropped 8 bases and J dropped 11 bases, with 19 bases sitting between them. The CDR3 is CASAAGDSRAQHF. The CDR3 nucleotides are TGTGCCAGCGCGGCAGGGGATTCTCGGGCCCAGCATTTT.

The rearrangement joins TRBV5-1 to TRBJ1-1; 7 positions agree with TRBD1. The CDR3 totals 14 residues. Germline CDR1 SGHRS, CDR2 YFSETQ. V lost 4 bases and J lost 5; bases outside the gene matches: 8. CDR3 protein: CASSAQTGRTEAFF. In DNA form, the CDR3 reads TGCGCCAGCAGCGCCCAGACAGGGCGTACTGAAGCTTTCTTT.